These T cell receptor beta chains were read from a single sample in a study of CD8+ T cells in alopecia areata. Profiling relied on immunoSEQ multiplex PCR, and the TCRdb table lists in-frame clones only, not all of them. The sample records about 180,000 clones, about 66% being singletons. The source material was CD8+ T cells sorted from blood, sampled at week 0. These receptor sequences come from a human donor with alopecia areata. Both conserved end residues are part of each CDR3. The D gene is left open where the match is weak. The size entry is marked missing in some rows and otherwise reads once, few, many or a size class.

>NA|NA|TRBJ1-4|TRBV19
CASRGRANEKLFF
TGTGCCAGTAGGGGCAGGGCGAATGAAAAACTGTTTTTT
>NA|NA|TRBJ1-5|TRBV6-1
CASSERQTNQPQHF
TGTGCCAGCAGTGAGAGACAGACCAATCAGCCCCAGCATTTT
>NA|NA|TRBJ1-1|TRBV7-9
CASSQDTGGTEAFF
TGTGCCAGCAGCCAGGATACCGGGGGCACTGAAGCTTTCTTT
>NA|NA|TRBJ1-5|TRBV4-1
CASSQGGTGGDQPQHF
TGCGCCAGCAGCCAGGGCGGGACGGGGGGCGATCAGCCCCAGCATTTT
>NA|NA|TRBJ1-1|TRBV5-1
CASSLGPNTEAFF
TGCGCCAGCAGCTTGGGACCGAACACTGAAGCTTTCTTT
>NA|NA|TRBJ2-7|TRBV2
CASSEARGPLYEQYF
TGTGCCAGCAGTGAAGCGCGGGGGCCCCTCTACGAGCAGTACTTC
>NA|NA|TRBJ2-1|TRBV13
CASSVRQEQFF
TGTGCCAGCAGCGTGAGACAGGAGCAGTTCTTC
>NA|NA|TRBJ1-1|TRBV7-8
CASSLGQLMNTEAFF
TGTGCCAGCAGCCTAGGACAGCTTATGAACACTGAAGCTTTCTTT
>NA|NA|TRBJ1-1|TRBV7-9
CASSPKDWDAEAFF
TGTGCCAGCAGCCCTAAGGACTGGGACGCGGAAGCTTTCTTT
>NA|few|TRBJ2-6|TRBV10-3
CAISEGRNSGANVLTF
TGTGCCATCAGTGAGGGACGGAACTCTGGGGCCAACGTCCTGACTTTC
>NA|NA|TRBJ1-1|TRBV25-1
CASSFSAWGTEAFF
TGTGCCAGCAGTTTTTCCGCCTGGGGAACTGAAGCTTTCTTT
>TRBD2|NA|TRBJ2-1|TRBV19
CASSPSGASYNEQFF
TGTGCCAGTAGTCCTAGCGGGGCCTCCTACAATGAGCAGTTCTTC
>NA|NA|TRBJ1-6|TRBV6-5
CASSPGGGYNSPLHF
TGTGCCAGCAGTCCCGGCGGGGGCTATAATTCACCCCTCCACTTT
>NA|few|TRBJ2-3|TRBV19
CASRAWEIADTQYF
TGTGCCAGCCGGGCGTGGGAGATCGCAGATACGCAGTATTTT
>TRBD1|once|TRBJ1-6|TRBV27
CASSSLGTGGWLPLHF
TGTGCCAGCAGTTCCTTAGGGACAGGGGGCTGGCTACCCCTCCACTTT
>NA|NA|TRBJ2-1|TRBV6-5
CASAPAGSSYNEQFF
TGTGCCAGCGCTCCGGCAGGGTCCTCATACAATGAGCAGTTCTTC
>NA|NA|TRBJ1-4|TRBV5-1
CASSRTGSLGREKLFF
TGCGCCAGCAGCCGCACAGGATCCCTTGGGCGGGAAAAACTGTTTTTT
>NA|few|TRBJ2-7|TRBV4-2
CASSPKPNYEQYF
TGTGCCAGCAGCCCGAAACCGAACTACGAGCAGTACTTC
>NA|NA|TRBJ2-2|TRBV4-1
CASSQDSAWQEEVGELFF
TGCGCCAGCAGCCAAGATTCCGCTTGGCAGGAGGAGGTCGGGGAGCTGTTTTTT
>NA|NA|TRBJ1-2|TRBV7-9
CASSLGASMIDGYTF
TGTGCCAGCAGCTTAGGGGCCAGTATGATCGATGGCTACACCTTC
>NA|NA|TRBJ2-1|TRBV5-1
CASSFRGDEQFF
TGCGCCAGCAGCTTTAGGGGTGATGAGCAGTTCTTC
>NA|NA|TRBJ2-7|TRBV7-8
CASSSETRVYEQYF
TGTGCCAGCAGCTCCGAAACTAGGGTATACGAGCAGTACTTC
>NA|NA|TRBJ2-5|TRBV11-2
CASSLDGAQYF
TGTGCCAGCAGCTTGGATGGGGCCCAGTACTTC
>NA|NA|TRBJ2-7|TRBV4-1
CASSQAQASSYEQYF
TGCGCCAGCAGCCAAGCCCAGGCTAGCTCCTACGAGCAGTACTTC
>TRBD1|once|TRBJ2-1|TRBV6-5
CASSYSTTGQYNEQFF
TGTGCCAGCAGCTACTCAACGACAGGGCAATACAATGAGCAGTTCTTC